This note documents a single TCR beta chain sequence. These data come from a study of blood T cell repertoires in COVID-19. About the research overall: Sites in the United States, Italy and Spain provided acute and convalescent COVID-19 samples. The analysed material was cDNA or gDNA that came from T cells, B-cell-depleted T cells, or PBMCs.

Germline loops: CDR1 SGHTA, CDR2 FQGTGA. This CDR3 has 16 amino acids. V gave up 4 bases and J gave up 4 bases; unmatched junction bases: 7. Methods used by the authors: Scientists estimated how many nucleated cells there were by amplifying reference gene primers. Sequencing was performed with immunoSEQ multiplex PCR; in TCRdb, only in-frame clones are kept and a portion is missing. That table is the source of V, J and clone size, and D and trimming were worked out from the DNA. The data show 120,000 to 150,000 clones, with approximately 86% seen just once and 0.9% to 0.95% held by the top ten. This TCR came from a woman aged 45 to 65 with acute or convalescent COVID-19. Sequenced sample: peripheral blood. The chain joins TRBV7-3 to TRBJ2-3, with 11 bases that match TRBD2. The CDR3, as DNA: TGTGCCAGCAGCTCCACCGGACTAGCGGGCCCAGATACGCAGTATTTT. Protein: CASSSTGLAGPDTQYF.